This T cell receptor beta chain was recorded in a study of CD8+CD57+ T cells in acquired aplastic anemia. Study background: Sorting CD4+ and CD8+ cells gave DNA averaging around 3 ug.

Genomic DNA was employed as the template in profiling TCR beta VDJ and CDR3. One entry per CDR3 protein results from TCRdb running MiXCR on the reads. This repertoire shows fewer than 250,000 distinct CDR3 sequences, 40% to 50% found once; its top ten account for 7% to 10%. It was patients with CD8+CD57+ cell expansion by flow cytometry who were chosen for sequencing. This clonotype was counted at least ten times. The source of this sequence is a human donor with aplastic anemia. The source material was sorted CD4+, CD8+, or CD8+CD57+ T cells (not recorded which) from PBMCs.

This CDR3 reads CSARVASGGQETQYF. The DNA for the CDR3 is TGCAGTGCTAGAGTGGCTAGCGGGGGGCAAGAGACCCAGTACTTC. The rearrangement links TRBV20-1 to TRBJ2-5; 11 bases agree with TRBD2. Trimming removed 1 base from V and 2 bases from J; junction bases left unmatched: 3. CDR3 length: 15 residues. Germline CDR1 DFQATT, CDR2 SNEGSKA (reference sequence).